Below are 23 T cell receptor beta chains sequenced from a single sample in a study of T cell responses to AZD1222 COVID-19 vaccine. Profiled with immunoSEQ multiplex PCR; TCRdb holds only in-frame clones, not every one. The table shows tens of thousands of clones, with 89% occurring only once. The specimen comprised peripheral blood, sampled 28 days after the second AZD1222 dose. The receptors were sampled from an adult who received the AZD1222 COVID-19 vaccine.

The V call is TRBV27, the J call TRBJ1-2; D is perhaps TRBD1 (6 bases). Germline V gene data show CDR1 as MNHEY and CDR2 as SMNVEV (reference sequence). This CDR3 spans 14 amino acids. Trimming shortened V by 7 bases and J by 7 bases, and 19 bases separated the two germline ends. CDR3 DNA sequence: TGTGCCAGCAAACCGGGGGCCAGTGTAGGTGGCTACACCTTC. This sequence encodes CASKPGASVGGYTF.

The chain links TRBV7-2 to TRBJ2-5; D unresolved. Germline CDR1 and CDR2: SGHTA and FQGNSA. V was shortened by 4 bases and J by 5 bases, with 14 bases between the two germline ends. The CDR3 contains 14 residues. The CDR3 region is CASSWAGFSETQYF. As DNA, the CDR3 is TGTGCCAGCAGCTGGGCCGGGTTTTCGGAGACCCAGTACTTC.

The chain couples TRBV7-2 to TRBJ2-7, with unresolved D. Trimming removed 0 bases at V and 3 bases at J, with 9 bases between. The CDR3 spans 14 residues. Germline V CDR1 and CDR2: SGHTA, FQGNSA. CDR3 loop: CASSLAHPLYEQYF. The CDR3 bases are TGTGCCAGCAGCTTAGCTCACCCCCTCTACGAGCAGTACTTC.

The gene calls are TRBV5-1 and TRBJ1-5; TRBD1 matches 11 bases. V was clipped by 1 base and J by 6 bases; unmatched bases: 3. CDR1 is SGHRS and CDR2 is YFSETQ in the germline V gene. The CDR3 contains 15 residues. The CDR3 DNA follows: TGCGCCAGCAGCTTGCAAGGGACAGGGGGTCAGCCCCAGCATTTT. Its translation: CASSLQGTGGQPQHF.

The V call is TRBV6-2 or TRBV6-3, the J call TRBJ2-1; 9 bases are a match to TRBD1. CDR3 length: 15 amino acids. V shed 7 bases, J shed 3 bases, and the junction held 7 bases outside the gene matches. The germline gives CDR1 MNHEY, CDR2 SVGEGT. The CDR3 nucleotides read TGTGCCAGCAACCCCCGGGACAGGGTCTACAATGAGCAGTTCTTC. It specifies CASNPRDRVYNEQFF.

The V gene is TRBV7-3, the J gene TRBJ1-2; D possibly corresponds to TRBD1 (5 bases). V lost 0 bases and J lost 4, with 15 bases in between. Germline CDR1 is SGHTA and CDR2 is FQGTGA. The CDR3 runs to 16 residues. CDR3 sequence: CASSLTGQGGTYGYTF. DNA for the CDR3: TGTGCCAGCAGCTTAACTGGGCAGGGAGGTACCTATGGCTACACCTTC.

The CDR3 protein is CAWSVSTKGGNSPLHF. CDR3 nucleotides: TGTGCCTGGAGTGTATCGACCAAGGGGGGGAATTCACCCCTCCACTTT. The chain joins TRBV30 to TRBJ1-6, with a tentative D call TRBD1 (6 bases). CDR1 is GTSNPN and CDR2 is SVGIG in the germline V gene (reference sequence). The CDR3 has 16 residues. Trimming took 0 bases from V and 7 from J, leaving 16 bases between them.

This clone was picked up one time. DNA for the CDR3: TGTGCCAGTATGACCCCACGGGACAGGGGAACCTCCTATGGCTACACCTTC. Its translation: CASMTPRDRGTSYGYTF. J is TRBJ1-2 and V is TRBV19; 10 nucleotides align to TRBD1. V was pared by 7 bases and J by 4 bases, with 15 bases of the junction left unmatched. The CDR3 has 17 amino acids. Germline CDR1 LNHDA, CDR2 SQIVND (reference sequence).

V is TRBV19 and J is TRBJ1-5; D might be TRBD1 (6 bases). Per germline, CDR1 LNHDA and CDR2 SQIVND (reference sequence). The CDR3 runs 15 residues. V was trimmed by 4 bases and J by 0 bases, leaving 10 bases between them. The CDR3 DNA is TGTGCCAGTAGTAAGTCAGGGGATAGCAATCAGCCCCAGCATTTT. It specifies CASSKSGDSNQPQHF.

The gene calls are TRBV5-6 and TRBJ1-4; D might be TRBD1 (6 bases). This CDR3 has 15 residues. Germline V gene data show CDR1 as SGHDT and CDR2 as YYEEEE. Trimming took off 5 bases at V and 5 bases at J, with 16 bases between the two ends. The CDR3 coding sequence is TGTGCCAGCAGGCCCGGGACAAGATTAAATGAAAAACTGTTTTTT. This codes for CASRPGTRLNEKLFF. Full variable domain (remainder filled in from reference TRBV5-6 and TRBJ1-4): DAGVTQSPTHLIKTRGQQVTLRCSPKSGHDTVSWYQQALGQGPQFIFQYYEEEERQRGNFPDRFSGHQFPNYSSELNVNALLLGDSALYLCASRPGTRLNEKLFFGSGTQLSVL.

The V and J genes are TRBV28 and TRBJ1-6; D is undetermined. Germline V lookup: CDR1 MDHEN, CDR2 SYDVKM. The germline V and J ends were trimmed by 2 bases and 0 bases, with 8 bases remaining between them. The CDR3 runs to 16 residues. CDR3 DNA: TGTGCCAGCAGTTTAGAGATAAGCTCCTATAATTCACCCCTCCACTTT. This sequence encodes CASSLEISSYNSPLHF.

The chain employs TRBV11-3 and TRBJ2-5, with a possible D match to TRBD1 (5 bases). Trimming pared 1 base from V and 2 bases from J, leaving 8 bases between. This CDR3 region has 14 residues. Looked up from germline, CDR1 is SGHNT and CDR2 is YENEEA. CDR3 amino acids: CASSLGQGQETQYF. In DNA form, the CDR3 reads TGTGCCAGCAGCTTAGGGCAGGGACAAGAGACCCAGTACTTC.

The chain combines TRBV2 with TRBJ1-4; D unclear. CDR1 SNHLY and CDR2 FYNNEI come from the germline V gene. The CDR3 is 13 amino acids. The V and J ends lost 5 bases and 10 bases respectively, with 14 bases between them. The CDR3 sequence is CASSLAPFGKLFF. CDR3 coding DNA: TGTGCCAGCAGTCTGGCTCCGTTTGGAAAACTGTTTTTT.

The chain uses TRBV27 and TRBJ2-7, with unresolved D. Trimming took off 4 bases at V and 4 bases at J, with 14 bases between the two ends. The CDR3 is 14 residues long. The germline gives CDR1 MNHEY, CDR2 SMNVEV (reference sequence). The CDR3 is CASSSFGPAYEQYV. In DNA, the CDR3 is TGTGCCAGCAGTTCATTCGGCCCAGCTTACGAGCAGTACGTC.

This chain uses TRBV19 with TRBJ2-2; unclear D gene. In germline, CDR1 is LNHDA, CDR2 SQIVND (reference sequence). The CDR3 sequence is 17 residues long. V lost 5 bases, J lost 0 bases, and 16 bases lay in between. CDR3 sequence (DNA): TGTGCCAGTAGTCTTGGCTCCGCCCCGCCGAACACCGGGGAGCTGTTTTTT. Encoded protein: CASSLGSAPPNTGELFF. Drawing the rest from reference TRBV19 and TRBJ2-2, the complete variable domain is DGGITQSPKYLFRKEGQNVTLSCEQNLNHDAMYWYRQDPGQGLRLIYYSQIVNDFQKGDIAEGYSVSREKKESFPLTVTSAQKNPTAFYLCASSLGSAPPNTGELFFGEGSRLTVL.

The gene calls are TRBV19 and TRBJ1-4; 7 bases agree with TRBD1. V shed 6 bases, J shed 3 bases, and the junction held 7 bases outside the gene matches. The V gene's germline CDR1 is LNHDA and CDR2 SQIVND (reference sequence). The CDR3 covers 15 residues. CDR3 nucleotide sequence: TGTGCCAGTAGGCTGGGGACAGCCCCTAATGAAAAACTGTTTTTT. It is translated as CASRLGTAPNEKLFF.

CDR3 sequence reads: CASSLSNRGTEAFF. CDR3 sequence (DNA): TGTGCCAGCAGCTTATCGAACAGGGGCACTGAAGCTTTCTTT. The V gene is TRBV7-2, the J gene TRBJ1-1, with 7 bases fitting TRBD1. With V trimmed by 2 bases and J by 4 bases, 4 bases remained unmatched. The CDR3 has 14 amino acids. In germline, CDR1 is SGHTA, CDR2 FQGNSA. Full variable domain (outside the CDR3, taken from reference TRBV7-2 and TRBJ1-1): GAGVSQSPSNKVTEKGKDVELRCDPISGHTALYWYRQSLGQGLEFLIYFQGNSAPDKSGLPSDRFSAERTGGSVSTLTIQRTQQEDSAVYLCASSLSNRGTEAFFGQGTRLTVV.

The chain couples TRBV19 to TRBJ2-1; 7 positions agree with TRBD2. The J segment lost 8 bases and the V segment lost 3 bases, leaving 7 bases of the junction unmatched. In germline, CDR1 is LNHDA, CDR2 SQIVND (reference sequence). This CDR3 spans 14 amino acids. The CDR3 protein is CASSIWGRAYEQFF. The CDR3 coding sequence is TGTGCCAGTAGTATTTGGGGGAGGGCCTATGAGCAGTTCTTC.

V and J are TRBV5-1 and TRBJ1-2; unclear D gene. V was cut by 3 bases and J by 4 bases, with 13 bases left in between. This CDR3 is built from 14 residues. Per germline, CDR1 SGHRS and CDR2 YFSETQ. CDR3 nucleotides: TGCGCCAGCAGCTCCTCCGGCGTAAGCTATGGCTACACCTTC. It specifies CASSSSGVSYGYTF.

The chain links TRBV11-2 to TRBJ2-1; 7 nucleotides align to TRBD2. Germline values: CDR1 SGHAT, CDR2 FQNNGV. With 7 bases clipped from V and 7 bases from J, the junction kept 4 bases outside the gene matches. This CDR3 has 12 residues. CDR3 protein: CASTRGLNEQFF. CDR3 DNA: TGTGCCAGCACGCGGGGACTAAATGAGCAGTTCTTC.

This clone was detected only once. The chain links TRBV11-2 to TRBJ2-7; D possibly corresponds to TRBD2 (6 bases). The CDR3 totals 15 residues. Germline V lookup: CDR1 SGHAT, CDR2 FQNNGV. With 5 bases removed from V and 6 bases from J, the gap between germline ends came to 20 bases. The DNA of the CDR3 is TGTGCCAGCAGCCCGGGGACTCGCCCATGGAGCGAGCAGTACTTC. Translation: CASSPGTRPWSEQYF.

This clone was picked up one time. The chain has TRBV28 and TRBJ2-3, with D perhaps TRBD2 (6 bases). The germline gives CDR1 MDHEN, CDR2 SYDVKM. The V end was cut by 5 bases, the J end by 8 bases, with 11 bases between. CDR3 length equals 12 residues. The CDR3 sequence: CASSHVGGTQYF. The CDR3 bases are TGTGCCAGCAGTCACGTCGGGGGTACGCAGTATTTT.

The CDR3 here is CASSPRLGGPAYGYTF. The CDR3 coding sequence is TGTGCCAGCAGTCCCAGGCTCGGGGGGCCTGCCTATGGCTACACCTTC. The V and J genes are TRBV27 and TRBJ1-2; D possibly corresponds to TRBD1 (6 bases). With 5 bases removed from V and 4 bases from J, the gap between germline ends came to 20 bases. The CDR3 covers 16 residues. The germline V gene encodes CDR1 MNHEY and CDR2 SMNVEV (reference sequence).